The following is a TCR beta chain sequence with its context. The antigen it binds to is not known. No base qualities exist here, and no much larger clone lies one base off it. The time point tag for this specimen amounts to: cells obtained before transplantation from donor or recipient. CD3+CD4+ and CD3+CD8+ populations were FACS-sorted from unstimulated pre-transplant donor and recipient cells taken from spleen or lymph nodes. Including cysteine and phenylalanine, the CDR3 has 16 amino acids. Kept here is only the CDR3 DNA, which spans 48 bases and is read in frame from base 1. CDR1 is given as MNHNS and CDR2 as SASEGT, both from the germline V gene. The junction shows trimming of 3 bases on V and 1 base on J, and the gene matches do not reach 7 bases of it. Library preparation used the immunoSEQ multiplex PCR assay. For most patients, genomic DNA was isolated using the Qiagen DNeasy Blood and Tissue Kit and was shipped frozen to Adaptive Biotechnologies for TCR sequencing. High-throughput TCR-beta CDR3 sequencing of genomic DNA from most patients was performed by Adaptive Biotechnologies. Per the source publication's procedure: TCR sequencing data were retrieved from Adaptive's ImmunoSEQ software for around 19 patients, whereas three other patients were processed with MiXCR and VDJtools. To correct CD4 versus CD8 sorting errors, any sequence found in both subsets at a frequency ratio below 5:1 was removed. CDR3 nucleotide sequences shared between donor and recipient were removed because their origin could not be assigned. To count as alloreactive, a clone needed at least 2-fold expansion over unstimulated cells and a minimum CFSE-low frequency of 0.002% (template counts) or 0.001% (read counts). Clones detected in sequenced pre-transplant spleen, lymph node, or MLR CFSE-low populations of the donor or recipient were defined as mappable. Cumulative frequency of alloreactive clones was calculated as a percentage of all sequences weighted by copy number. TCRdb limited this immuneACCESS table to in-frame rearrangements with V and J called. A share of clones is missing; checked studies link under half to unresolved V genes, and the rest is unexplained. Clone size and the V and J calls come from that table; the DNA yielded D and trimming. This sample gives 70,000 to 95,000 clones in total; roughly 90% of them show up just once. The top ten clones comprise 0.11% of the sample.

This entry is derived from a study of graft-versus-host responses after intestinal transplantation (dated by TCRdb to about 2021). With regard to the full study: Recipients received multivisceral, liver-intestinal, or isolated intestinal transplants. Every recipient was given anti-thymocyte globulin induction, followed by 2 to 4 years of maintenance tacrolimus and steroids. After intestinal transplantation, graft-versus-host and host-versus-graft alloreactive T cell clones in the graft, circulation and bone marrow were tracked using bulk TCR-beta CDR3 sequencing. Alloreactive clones were identified by sequencing pre-transplant mixed lymphocyte reaction products and comparing them with unstimulated pre-transplant donor and recipient T cells. A cohort of 24 intestinal transplant recipients, including one retransplant, was enrolled, and a few patients lacking pretransplant specimens were excluded. A peak of at least 4% donor T cells among recipient peripheral blood mononuclear cells was the definition used for donor T cell macrochimerism. Rather than being sequenced by the commercial service, samples from a few later patients were sequenced in-house on an Illumina MiSeq and processed with MiXCR. What the research found in general, with its limitations: In the allografts of patients with donor T cell macrochimerism, GvH to HvG T cell clonal ratios were high. The relatively low number and heterogeneity of intestinal transplant patients limited the conclusions. Early after transplant, peak levels of circulating GvH clones were found to be associated with declines in HvG clones. GvH clones were detected in recipient bone marrow, and some of these GvH clones were observed earlier in ileal mucosa or blood, consistent with an intestinal mucosal origin.

The sequence was obtained from a human donor who received an intestinal transplant. The chain joins TRBV6-1 to TRBJ2-3; TRBD2 fits 7 bases in the junction. Here the sequenced sample was unstimulated CD4+ T cells sorted from spleen or lymph node cells, taken before intestinal transplant. This receptor carries the CDR3 CASSDPWAGGTDTQYF. The bases are TGTGCCAGCAGTGATCCCTGGGCGGGGGGCACAGATACGCAGTATTTT.